This T cell receptor (beta chain) was observed in a study of shared clonotypes between healthy human individuals. As for the study in general: Each donor contributed plates that comprised three CD4 naive, three CD4 memory, two CD8 naive and one CD8 memory.

CD4+ cells underwent separation, giving CD45RA+ naive and CD45RA-negative memory subsets. The data were produced by immunoSEQ multiplex PCR, yet TCRdb's version contains in-frame clones alone and is incomplete. The sample holds 1,400,000 or so clones, approximately 98.5% seen once. V shed 4 bases and J shed 3 bases, with 12 bases lying between them. CDR1 is LNHDA, CDR2 SQIVND, per germline (reference sequence). CDR3 size: 14 residues. This clonotype originated in a man aged 25-45 years in good health. This rearrangement joins TRBV19 to TRBJ1-2, with no clear D. Sequenced input: naive CD4+ T cells sorted from blood. Subset meaning: CD45RA+ positively selected. CDR3: CASSTEREYYGYTF. CDR3 nucleotides: TGTGCCAGTAGTACCGAACGAGAATACTATGGCTACACCTTC.